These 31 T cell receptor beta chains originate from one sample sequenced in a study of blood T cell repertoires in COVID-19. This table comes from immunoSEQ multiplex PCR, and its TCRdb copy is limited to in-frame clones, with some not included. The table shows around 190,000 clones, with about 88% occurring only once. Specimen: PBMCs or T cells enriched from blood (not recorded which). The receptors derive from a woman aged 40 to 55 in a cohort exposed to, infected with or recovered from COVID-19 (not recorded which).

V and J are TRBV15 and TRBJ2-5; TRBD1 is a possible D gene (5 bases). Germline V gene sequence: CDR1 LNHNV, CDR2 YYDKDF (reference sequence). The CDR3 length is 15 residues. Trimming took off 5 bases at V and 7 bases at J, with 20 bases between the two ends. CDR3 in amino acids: CATSSRTQGLGTQYF. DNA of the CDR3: TGTGCCACCAGCTCCCGGACCCAGGGATTGGGGACCCAGTACTTC. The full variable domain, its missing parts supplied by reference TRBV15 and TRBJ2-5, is DAMVIQNPRYQVTQFGKPVTLSCSQTLNHNVMYWYQQKSSQAPKLLFHYYDKDFNNEADTPDNFQSRRPNTSFCFLDIRSPGLGDTAMYLCATSSRTQGLGTQYFGPGTRLLVL.

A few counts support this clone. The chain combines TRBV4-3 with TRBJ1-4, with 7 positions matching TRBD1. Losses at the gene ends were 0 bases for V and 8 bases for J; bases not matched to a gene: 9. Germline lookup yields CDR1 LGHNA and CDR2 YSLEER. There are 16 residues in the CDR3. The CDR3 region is CASSQDARDRVEKLFF. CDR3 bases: TGCGCCAGCAGCCAAGATGCTAGAGACAGGGTCGAAAAACTGTTTTTT.

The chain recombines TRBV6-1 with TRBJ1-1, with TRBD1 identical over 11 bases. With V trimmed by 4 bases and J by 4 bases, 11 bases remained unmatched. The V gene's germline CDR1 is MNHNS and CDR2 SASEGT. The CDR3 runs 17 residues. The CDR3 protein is CASSAWTGGAGGTEAFF. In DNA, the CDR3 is TGTGCCAGCAGTGCCTGGACAGGGGGCGCGGGGGGCACTGAAGCTTTCTTT.

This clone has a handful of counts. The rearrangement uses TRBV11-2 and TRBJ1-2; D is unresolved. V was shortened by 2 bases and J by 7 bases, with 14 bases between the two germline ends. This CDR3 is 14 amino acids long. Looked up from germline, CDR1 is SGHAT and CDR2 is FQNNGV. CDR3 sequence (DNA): TGTGCCAGCAGCTTACTATCTCGGGGAGCTGGCTACACCTTC. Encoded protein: CASSLLSRGAGYTF.

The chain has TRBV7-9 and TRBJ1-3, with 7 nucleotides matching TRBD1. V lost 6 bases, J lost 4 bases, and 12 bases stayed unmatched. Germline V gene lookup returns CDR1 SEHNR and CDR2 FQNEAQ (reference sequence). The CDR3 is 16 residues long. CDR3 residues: CASSPRNRGGGNTIYF. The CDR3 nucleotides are TGTGCCAGCAGTCCCAGAAACAGGGGAGGAGGAAACACCATATATTTT.

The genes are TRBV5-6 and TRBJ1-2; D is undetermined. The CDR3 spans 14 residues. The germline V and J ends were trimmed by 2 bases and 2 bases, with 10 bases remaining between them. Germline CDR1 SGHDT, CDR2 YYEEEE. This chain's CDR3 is CASSLREQNYGYTF. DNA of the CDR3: TGTGCCAGCAGCTTACGGGAACAGAACTATGGCTACACCTTC.

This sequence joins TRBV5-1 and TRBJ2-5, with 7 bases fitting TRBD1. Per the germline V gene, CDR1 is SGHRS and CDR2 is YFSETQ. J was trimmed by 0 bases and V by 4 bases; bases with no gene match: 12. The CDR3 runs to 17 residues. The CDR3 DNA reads TGCGCCAGCAGCCCCCCATGGCGTGGACAGGACCAAGAGACCCAGTACTTC. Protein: CASSPPWRGQDQETQYF.

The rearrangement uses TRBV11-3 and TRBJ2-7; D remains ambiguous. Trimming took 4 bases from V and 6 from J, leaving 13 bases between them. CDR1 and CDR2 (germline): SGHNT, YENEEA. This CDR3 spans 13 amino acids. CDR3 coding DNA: TGTGCCAGCAGCTCCGTACAGACCGCCGAGCAGTACTTC. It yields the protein CASSSVQTAEQYF.

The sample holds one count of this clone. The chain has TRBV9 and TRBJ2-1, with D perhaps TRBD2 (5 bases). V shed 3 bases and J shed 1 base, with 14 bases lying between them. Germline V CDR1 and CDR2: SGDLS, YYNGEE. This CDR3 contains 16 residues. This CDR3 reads CASSASIHTSYNEQFF. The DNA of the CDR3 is TGTGCCAGCAGCGCTAGCATCCATACTTCCTACAATGAGCAGTTCTTC.

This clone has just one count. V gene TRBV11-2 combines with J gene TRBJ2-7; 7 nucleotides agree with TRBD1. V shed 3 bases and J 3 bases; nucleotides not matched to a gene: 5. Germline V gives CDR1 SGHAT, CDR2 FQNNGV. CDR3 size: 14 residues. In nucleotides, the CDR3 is TGTGCCAGCAGCTTGAGGGACAGCTACTACGAGCAGTACTTC. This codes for CASSLRDSYYEQYF.

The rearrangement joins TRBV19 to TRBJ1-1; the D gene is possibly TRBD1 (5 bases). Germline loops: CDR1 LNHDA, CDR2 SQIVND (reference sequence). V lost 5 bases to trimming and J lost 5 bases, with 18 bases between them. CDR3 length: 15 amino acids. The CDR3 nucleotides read TGTGCCAGTAGTTCTCAAGGGACTGGGGGAACTGAAGCTTTCTTT. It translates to CASSSQGTGGTEAFF. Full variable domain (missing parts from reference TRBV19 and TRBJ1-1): DGGITQSPKYLFRKEGQNVTLSCEQNLNHDAMYWYRQDPGQGLRLIYYSQIVNDFQKGDIAEGYSVSREKKESFPLTVTSAQKNPTAFYLCASSSQGTGGTEAFFGQGTRLTVV.

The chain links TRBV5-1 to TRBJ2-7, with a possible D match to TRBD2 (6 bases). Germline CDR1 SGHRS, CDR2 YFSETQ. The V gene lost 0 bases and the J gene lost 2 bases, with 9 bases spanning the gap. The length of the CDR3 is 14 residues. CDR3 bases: TGCGCCAGCAGCTTGGATTGGGGGGCCTACGAGCAGTACTTC. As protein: CASSLDWGAYEQYF.

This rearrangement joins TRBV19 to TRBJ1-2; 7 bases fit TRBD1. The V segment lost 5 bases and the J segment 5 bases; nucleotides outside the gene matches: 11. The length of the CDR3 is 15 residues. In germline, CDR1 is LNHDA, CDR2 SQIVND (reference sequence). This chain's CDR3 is CASSSDPGQKYGYTF. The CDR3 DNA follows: TGTGCCAGTAGTTCAGACCCGGGACAGAAGTATGGCTACACCTTC. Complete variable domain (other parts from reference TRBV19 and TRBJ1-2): DGGITQSPKYLFRKEGQNVTLSCEQNLNHDAMYWYRQDPGQGLRLIYYSQIVNDFQKGDIAEGYSVSREKKESFPLTVTSAQKNPTAFYLCASSSDPGQKYGYTFGSGTRLTVV.

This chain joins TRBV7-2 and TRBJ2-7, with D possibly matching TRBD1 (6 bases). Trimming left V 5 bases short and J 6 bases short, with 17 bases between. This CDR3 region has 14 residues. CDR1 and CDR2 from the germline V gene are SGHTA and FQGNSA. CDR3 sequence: CASSLPTGTSEQYF. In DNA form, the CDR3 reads TGTGCCAGCAGCCTACCTACAGGGACCTCCGAGCAGTACTTC.

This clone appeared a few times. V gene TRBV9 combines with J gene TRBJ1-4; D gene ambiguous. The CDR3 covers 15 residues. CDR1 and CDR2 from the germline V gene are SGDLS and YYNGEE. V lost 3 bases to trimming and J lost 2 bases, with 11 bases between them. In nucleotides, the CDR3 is TGTGCCAGCAGCGCAGGAGGTTCGACTAATGAAAAACTGTTTTTT. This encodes CASSAGGSTNEKLFF.

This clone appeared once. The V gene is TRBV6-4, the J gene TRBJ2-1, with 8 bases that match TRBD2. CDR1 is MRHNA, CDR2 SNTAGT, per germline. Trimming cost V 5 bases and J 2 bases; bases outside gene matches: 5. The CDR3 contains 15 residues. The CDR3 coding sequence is TGTGCCAGCAGTTCGGGACTAGAAGCCTACAATGAGCAGTTCTTC. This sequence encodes CASSSGLEAYNEQFF.

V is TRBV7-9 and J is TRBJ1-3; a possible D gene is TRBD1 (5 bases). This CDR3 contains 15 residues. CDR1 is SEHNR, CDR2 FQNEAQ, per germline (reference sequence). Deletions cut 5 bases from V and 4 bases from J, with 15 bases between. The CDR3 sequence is CASSPGPSKGNTIYF. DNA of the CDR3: TGTGCCAGCAGCCCAGGGCCATCAAAGGGAAACACCATATATTTT. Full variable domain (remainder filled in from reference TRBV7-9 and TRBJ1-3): DTGVSQNPRHKITKRGQNVTFRCDPISEHNRLYWYRQTLGQGPEFLTYFQNEAQLEKSRLLSDRFSAERPKGSFSTLEIQRTEQGDSAMYLCASSPGPSKGNTIYFGEGSWLTVV.

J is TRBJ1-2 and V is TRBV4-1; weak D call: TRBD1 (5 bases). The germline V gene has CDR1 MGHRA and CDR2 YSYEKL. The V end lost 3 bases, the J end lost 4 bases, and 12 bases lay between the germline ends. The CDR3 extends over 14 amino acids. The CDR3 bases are TGCGCCAGCAGCCAGCTGACCGGGGGCTATGGCTACACCTTC. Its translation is CASSQLTGGYGYTF.

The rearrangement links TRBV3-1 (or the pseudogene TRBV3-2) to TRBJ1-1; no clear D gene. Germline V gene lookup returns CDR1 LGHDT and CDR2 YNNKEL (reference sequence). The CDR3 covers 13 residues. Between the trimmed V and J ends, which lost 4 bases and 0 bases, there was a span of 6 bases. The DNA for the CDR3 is TGTGCCAGCAGCCTACAGTTGAACACTGAAGCTTTCTTT. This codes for CASSLQLNTEAFF.

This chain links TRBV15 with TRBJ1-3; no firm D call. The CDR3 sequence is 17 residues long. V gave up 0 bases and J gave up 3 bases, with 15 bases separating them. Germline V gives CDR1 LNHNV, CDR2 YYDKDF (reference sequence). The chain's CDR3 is CATSRDLGTGFGNTIYF. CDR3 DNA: TGTGCCACCAGCAGAGATTTGGGCACTGGCTTTGGAAACACCATATATTTT.

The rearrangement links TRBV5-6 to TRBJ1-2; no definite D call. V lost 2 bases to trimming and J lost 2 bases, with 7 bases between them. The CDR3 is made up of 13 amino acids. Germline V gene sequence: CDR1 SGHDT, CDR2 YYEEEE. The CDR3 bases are TGTGCCAGCAGCTTCGTACAGAACTATGGCTACACCTTC. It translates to CASSFVQNYGYTF.

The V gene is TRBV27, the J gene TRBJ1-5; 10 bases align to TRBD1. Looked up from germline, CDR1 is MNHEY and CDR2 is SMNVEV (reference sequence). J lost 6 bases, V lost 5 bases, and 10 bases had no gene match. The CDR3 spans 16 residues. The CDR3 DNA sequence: TGTGCCAGCAGTCCAGGGACAGGGGAGATCGGTCAGCCCCAGCATTTT. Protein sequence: CASSPGTGEIGQPQHF.

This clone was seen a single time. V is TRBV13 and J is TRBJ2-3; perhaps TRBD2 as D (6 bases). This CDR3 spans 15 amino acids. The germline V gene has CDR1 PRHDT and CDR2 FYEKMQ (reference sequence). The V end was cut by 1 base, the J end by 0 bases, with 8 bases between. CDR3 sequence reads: CASSLVRGSTDTQYF. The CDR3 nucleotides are TGTGCCAGCAGCTTAGTGCGGGGTAGCACAGATACGCAGTATTTT.

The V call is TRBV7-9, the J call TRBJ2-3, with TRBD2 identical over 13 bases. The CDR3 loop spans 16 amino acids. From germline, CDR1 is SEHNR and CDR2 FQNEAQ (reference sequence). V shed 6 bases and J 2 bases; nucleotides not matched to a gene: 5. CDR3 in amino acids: CASRTTSGRVTDTQYF. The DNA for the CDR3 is TGTGCCAGCAGGACAACTAGCGGGAGGGTCACAGATACGCAGTATTTT.

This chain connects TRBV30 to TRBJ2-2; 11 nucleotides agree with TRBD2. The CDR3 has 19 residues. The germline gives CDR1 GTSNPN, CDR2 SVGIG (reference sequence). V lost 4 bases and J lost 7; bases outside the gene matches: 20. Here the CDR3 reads CAWNNGVDDSGRAVGELFF. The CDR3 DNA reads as TGTGCCTGGAATAATGGGGTGGACGATAGCGGGAGGGCCGTCGGGGAGCTGTTTTTT.

CDR3 protein: CASRGGGGAPEQYF. The CDR3 DNA reads as TGTGCCAGCCGAGGGGGCGGGGGGGCCCCCGAGCAGTACTTC. The chain links TRBV2 to TRBJ2-7; 9 nucleotides align to TRBD2. This CDR3 is built from 14 residues. V was clipped by 8 bases and J by 6 bases; unmatched bases: 11. CDR1 and CDR2 from the germline V gene are SNHLY and FYNNEI.

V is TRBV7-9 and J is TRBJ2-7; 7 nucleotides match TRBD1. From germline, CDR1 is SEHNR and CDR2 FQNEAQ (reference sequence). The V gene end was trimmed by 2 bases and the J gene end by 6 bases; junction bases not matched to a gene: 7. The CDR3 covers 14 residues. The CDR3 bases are TGTGCCAGCAGCTTATCAGACAGGGACGGCGAGCAGTACTTC. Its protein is CASSLSDRDGEQYF. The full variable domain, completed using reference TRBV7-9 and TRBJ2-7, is DTGVSQNPRHKITKRGQNVTFRCDPISEHNRLYWYRQTLGQGPEFLTYFQNEAQLEKSRLLSDRFSAERPKGSFSTLEIQRTEQGDSAMYLCASSLSDRDGEQYFGPGTRLTVT.

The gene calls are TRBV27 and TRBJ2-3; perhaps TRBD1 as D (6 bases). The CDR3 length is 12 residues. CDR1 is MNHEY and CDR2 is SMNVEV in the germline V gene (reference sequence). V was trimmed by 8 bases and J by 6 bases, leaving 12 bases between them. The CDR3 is CASGTRGDTQYF. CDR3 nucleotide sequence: TGTGCCAGCGGGACAAGGGGGGATACGCAGTATTTT.

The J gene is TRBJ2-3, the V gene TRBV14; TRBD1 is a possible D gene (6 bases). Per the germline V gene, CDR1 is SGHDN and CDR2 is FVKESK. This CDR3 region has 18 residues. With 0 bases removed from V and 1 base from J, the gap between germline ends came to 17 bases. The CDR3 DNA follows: TGTGCCAGCAGCCAAGATGTTTCGGCAGGGGATCGCACAGATACGCAGTATTTT. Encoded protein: CASSQDVSAGDRTDTQYF.

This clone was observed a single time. CDR3 bases: TGTGCCAGCAGCTTAGATGCCGGCGGGAGGGCCGGGTTCTACAATGAGCAGTTCTTC. This gives the protein CASSLDAGGRAGFYNEQFF. The chain couples TRBV11-2 to TRBJ2-1, with 9 nucleotides matching TRBD2. From germline, CDR1 is SGHAT and CDR2 FQNNGV. V lost 0 bases, J lost 3 bases, and 12 bases stayed unmatched. CDR3 length: 19 residues.

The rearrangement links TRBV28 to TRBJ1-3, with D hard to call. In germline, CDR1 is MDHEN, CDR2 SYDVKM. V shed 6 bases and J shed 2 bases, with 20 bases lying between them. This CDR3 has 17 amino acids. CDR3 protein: CASRRREGGRPGNTIYF. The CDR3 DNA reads TGTGCCAGCAGGCGAAGGGAGGGAGGAAGGCCTGGAAACACCATATATTTT. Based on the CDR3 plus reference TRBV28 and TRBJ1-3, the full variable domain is DVKVTQSSRYLVKRTGEKVFLECVQDMDHENMFWYRQDPGLGLRLIYFSYDVKMKEKGDIPEGYSVSREKKERFSLILESASTNQTSMYLCASRRREGGRPGNTIYFGEGSWLTVV.